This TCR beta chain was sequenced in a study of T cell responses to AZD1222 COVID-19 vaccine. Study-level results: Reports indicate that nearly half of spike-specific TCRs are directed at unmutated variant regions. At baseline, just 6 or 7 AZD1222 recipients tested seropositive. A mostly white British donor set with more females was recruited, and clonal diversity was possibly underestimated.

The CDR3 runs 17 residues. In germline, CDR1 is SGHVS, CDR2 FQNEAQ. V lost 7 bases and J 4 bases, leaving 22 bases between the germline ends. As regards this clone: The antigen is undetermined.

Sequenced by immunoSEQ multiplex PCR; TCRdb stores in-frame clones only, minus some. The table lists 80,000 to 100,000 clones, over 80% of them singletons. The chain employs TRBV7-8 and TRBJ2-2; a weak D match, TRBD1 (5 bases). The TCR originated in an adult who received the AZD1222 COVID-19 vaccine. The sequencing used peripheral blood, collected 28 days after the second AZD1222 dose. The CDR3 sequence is CASTLSRGPPLTGELFF. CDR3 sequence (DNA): TGTGCCAGCACCCTTAGTAGGGGCCCACCGCTCACCGGGGAGCTGTTTTTT.